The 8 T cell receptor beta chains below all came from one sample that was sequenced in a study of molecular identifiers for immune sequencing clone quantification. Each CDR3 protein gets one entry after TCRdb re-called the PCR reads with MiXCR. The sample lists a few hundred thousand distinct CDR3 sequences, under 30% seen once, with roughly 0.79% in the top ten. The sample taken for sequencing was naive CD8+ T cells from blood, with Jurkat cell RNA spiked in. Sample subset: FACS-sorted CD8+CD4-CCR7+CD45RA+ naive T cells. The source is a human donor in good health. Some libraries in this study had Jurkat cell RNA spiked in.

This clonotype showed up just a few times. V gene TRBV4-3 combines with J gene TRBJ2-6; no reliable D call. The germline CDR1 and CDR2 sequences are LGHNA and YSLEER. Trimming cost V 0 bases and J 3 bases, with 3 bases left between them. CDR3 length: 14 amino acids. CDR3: CASSQDNGANVLTF. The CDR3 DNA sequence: TGCGCCAGCAGCCAAGACAATGGGGCCAACGTCCTGACTTTC.

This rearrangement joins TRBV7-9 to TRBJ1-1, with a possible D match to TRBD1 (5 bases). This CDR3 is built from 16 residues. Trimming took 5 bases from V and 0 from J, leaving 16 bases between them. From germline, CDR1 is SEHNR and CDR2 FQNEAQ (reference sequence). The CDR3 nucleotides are TGTGCCAGCAGCCCCCGGGGGGATTCGGTGAACACTGAAGCTTTCTTT. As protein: CASSPRGDSVNTEAFF.

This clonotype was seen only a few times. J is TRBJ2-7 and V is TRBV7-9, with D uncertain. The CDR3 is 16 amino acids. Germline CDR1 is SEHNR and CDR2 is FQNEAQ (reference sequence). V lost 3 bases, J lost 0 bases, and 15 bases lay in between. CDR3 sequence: CASSLTYGTRSYEQYF. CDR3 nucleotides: TGTGCCAGCAGCTTGACATACGGAACCCGCTCCTACGAGCAGTACTTC.

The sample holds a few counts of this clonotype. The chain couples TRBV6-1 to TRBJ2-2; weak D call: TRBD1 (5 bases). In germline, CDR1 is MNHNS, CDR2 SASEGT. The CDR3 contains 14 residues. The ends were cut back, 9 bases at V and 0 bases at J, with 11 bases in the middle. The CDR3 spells CASATGPNTGELFF. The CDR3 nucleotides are TGTGCCAGTGCTACAGGCCCGAACACCGGGGAGCTGTTTTTT.

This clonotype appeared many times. Written as DNA, the CDR3 is TGTGCCAGCCACACGCAGGGTTGGGATCAGCCCCAGCATTTT. Amino acids: CASHTQGWDQPQHF. The chain is built from TRBV6-6 and TRBJ1-5, with a weak D call TRBD1 (5 bases). This CDR3 is built from 14 residues. The germline CDR1 and CDR2 sequences are MNHNY and SVGAGI (reference sequence). Deletions cut 8 bases from V and 5 bases from J, with 16 bases between.

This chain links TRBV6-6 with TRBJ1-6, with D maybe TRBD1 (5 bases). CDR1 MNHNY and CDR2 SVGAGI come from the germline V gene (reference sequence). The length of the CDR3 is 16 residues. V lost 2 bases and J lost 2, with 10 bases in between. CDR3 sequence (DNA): TGTGCCAGCAGTTACGTCCGGGACCCCTATAATTCACCCCTCCACTTT. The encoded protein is CASSYVRDPYNSPLHF.

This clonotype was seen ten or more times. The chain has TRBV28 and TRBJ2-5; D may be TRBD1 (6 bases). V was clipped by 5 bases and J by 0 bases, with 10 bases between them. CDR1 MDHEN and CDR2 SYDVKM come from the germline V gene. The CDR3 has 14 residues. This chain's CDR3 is CASSHRDNQETQYF. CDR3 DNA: TGTGCCAGCAGTCACCGGGACAACCAAGAGACCCAGTACTTC.

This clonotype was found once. This CDR3 is CASSITGQGSYEQYF. In DNA form, the CDR3 reads TGTGCCAGCAGCATAACGGGACAGGGATCCTACGAGCAGTACTTC. J is TRBJ2-7 and V is TRBV12-3 or TRBV12-4, with 9 bases fitting TRBD1. The CDR3 loop spans 15 amino acids. Germline trimming cut 6 bases from V and 1 base from J; bases unmatched to any gene: 7.